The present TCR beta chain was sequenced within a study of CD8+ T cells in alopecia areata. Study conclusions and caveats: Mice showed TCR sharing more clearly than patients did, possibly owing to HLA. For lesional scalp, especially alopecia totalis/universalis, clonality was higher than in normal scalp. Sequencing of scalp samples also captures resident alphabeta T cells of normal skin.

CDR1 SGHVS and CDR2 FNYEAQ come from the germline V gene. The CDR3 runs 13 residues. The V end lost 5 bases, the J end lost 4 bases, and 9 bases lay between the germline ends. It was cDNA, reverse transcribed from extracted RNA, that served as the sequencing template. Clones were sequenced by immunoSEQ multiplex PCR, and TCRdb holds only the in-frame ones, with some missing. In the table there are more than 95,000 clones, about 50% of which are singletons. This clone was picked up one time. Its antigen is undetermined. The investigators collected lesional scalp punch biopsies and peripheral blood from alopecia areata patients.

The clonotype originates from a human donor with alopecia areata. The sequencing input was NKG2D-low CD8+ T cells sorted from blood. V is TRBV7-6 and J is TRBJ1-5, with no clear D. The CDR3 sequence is CASSPGENQPQHF. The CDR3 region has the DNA TGTGCCAGCAGCCCAGGTGAAAATCAGCCCCAGCATTTT.